The 13 T cell receptor beta chains presented below share a single source sample, sequenced in a study of blood T cell repertoires in COVID-19. Repertoires were generated with immunoSEQ multiplex PCR, while TCRdb's copy carries only in-frame clones and drops some. Here the sample spans under 150,000 clones, 79% being singletons. The specimen was peripheral blood. The origin of the receptors is a man aged 55 to 70 with acute or convalescent COVID-19.

This chain links TRBV20-1 with TRBJ1-2; D not certain. The CDR3 has 11 residues. CDR1 DFQATT and CDR2 SNEGSKA come from the germline V gene (reference sequence). Trimming took off 0 bases at V and 8 bases at J, with 7 bases between the two ends. For the CDR3, the DNA is TGCAGTGCTAGAGATTATCCGGGCTACACCTTC. Protein product: CSARDYPGYTF.

This clone was detected once. The rearrangement uses TRBV28 and TRBJ1-5, with TRBD1 identical over 8 bases. CDR1 MDHEN and CDR2 SYDVKM come from the germline V gene. Germline trimming cut 2 bases from V and 11 bases from J; bases unmatched to any gene: 11. The CDR3 has 15 residues. CDR3 protein: CASSLDRGHGPTQHF. CDR3 nucleotides: TGTGCCAGCAGTTTAGACAGGGGCCACGGTCCGACCCAGCATTTT.

Only one count was recorded for this clone. The chain links TRBV6-6 to TRBJ2-7; 13 nucleotides agree with TRBD2. The CDR3 is 14 residues long. The V gene end was trimmed by 7 bases and the J gene end by 5 bases; junction bases not matched to a gene: 5. The germline V gene encodes CDR1 MNHNY and CDR2 SVGAGI (reference sequence). The chain's CDR3 is CASTWTSGSDEQYF. The CDR3 region has the DNA TGTGCCAGCACCTGGACTAGCGGGAGTGACGAGCAGTACTTC.

The V call is TRBV30, the J call TRBJ2-3; a possible D gene is TRBD1 (6 bases). Trimming cost V 3 bases and J 4 bases, with 14 bases left between them. The CDR3 runs 14 residues. Germline-derived CDR1 and CDR2 are GTSNPN and SVGIG (reference sequence). The CDR3 sequence is CAWRGATGSDTQYF. DNA for the CDR3: TGTGCCTGGAGGGGGGCAACAGGGTCAGATACGCAGTATTTT.

The V gene is TRBV11-2, the J gene TRBJ1-1; 10 positions match TRBD1. This CDR3 contains 16 residues. The V gene end was trimmed by 3 bases and the J gene end by 0 bases; junction bases not matched to a gene: 4. CDR1 and CDR2 (germline): SGHAT, FQNNGV. The CDR3 DNA reads TGTGCCAGCAGCTTGCGGACAGGGGGTGTGAACACTGAAGCTTTCTTT. Its translation: CASSLRTGGVNTEAFF.

This clone was found a few times. V and J are TRBV6-5 and TRBJ2-7; tentatively, D is TRBD2 (6 bases). Per the germline V gene, CDR1 is MNHEY and CDR2 is SVGAGI. This CDR3 is 12 amino acids long. V was pared by 5 bases and J by 4 bases, with 9 bases between. The CDR3 nucleotides read TGTGCCAGCAGTCGACTAGGGTACGAGCAGTACTTC. Protein product: CASSRLGYEQYF.

The chain couples TRBV5-6 to TRBJ2-7; D may be TRBD2 (6 bases). Trimming took 4 bases from V and 2 from J, leaving 10 bases between them. The germline CDR1 and CDR2 sequences are SGHDT and YYEEEE. The CDR3 contains 13 residues. The CDR3 DNA follows: TGTGCCAGCAGCCTTGCGGGGACCTACGAGCAGTACTTC. Its translation: CASSLAGTYEQYF.

The gene calls are TRBV28 and TRBJ2-1, with 11 bases lining up with TRBD2. CDR3 size: 15 residues. CDR1 is MDHEN, CDR2 SYDVKM, per germline. V lost 5 bases and J lost 4; bases outside the gene matches: 4. The CDR3 here is CASSLTSGGYNEQFF. The CDR3, as DNA: TGTGCCAGCAGTCTTACTAGCGGGGGTTACAATGAGCAGTTCTTC.

This clone was recorded once. The chain is built from TRBV14 and TRBJ2-1; 10 nucleotides align to TRBD2. There are 20 residues in the CDR3. V shed 4 bases and J 0 bases; nucleotides not matched to a gene: 15. Germline CDR1 reads SGHDN; CDR2 reads FVKESK. CDR3 residues: CASSPHFGLAVTNSYNEQFF. The CDR3 DNA sequence: TGTGCCAGCAGCCCGCACTTCGGACTAGCGGTGACCAACTCCTACAATGAGCAGTTCTTC. The full variable domain, rest sourced from reference TRBV14 and TRBJ2-1, is EAGVTQFPSHSVIEKGQTVTLRCDPISGHDNLYWYRRVMGKEIKFLLHFVKESKQDESGMPNNRFLAERTGGTYSTLKVQPAELEDSGVYFCASSPHFGLAVTNSYNEQFFGPGTRLTVL.

This clone was seen a few times. The V gene is TRBV23-1, the J gene TRBJ2-6, with 8 bases fitting TRBD1. TRBV23-1 belongs to the ORF category, with a function that is uncertain. V was pared by 0 bases and J by 0 bases, with 10 bases of the junction left unmatched. CDR3 length: 20 residues. The CDR3 region has the DNA TGCGCCAGCAGTCAATCCACAGGGGGTAACCGAAGCTCTGGGGCCAACGTCCTGACTTTC. Its protein is CASSQSTGGNRSSGANVLTF.

The rearrangement uses TRBV2 and TRBJ1-5, with 7 bases aligning to TRBD1. V lost 4 bases to trimming and J lost 8 bases; unmatched junction nucleotides: 8. The CDR3 is made up of 14 amino acids. In germline, CDR1 is SNHLY, CDR2 FYNNEI. Here the CDR3 DNA reads TGTGCCAGCAGTGGGCAGGGGGGTAGGGAGCCCCAGCATTTT. Translating it yields CASSGQGGREPQHF.

This chain joins TRBV15 and TRBJ1-1; 10 bases match TRBD1. The germline CDR1 and CDR2 sequences are LNHNV and YYDKDF (reference sequence). V was clipped by 2 bases and J by 5 bases; unmatched bases: 14. This CDR3 has 18 amino acids. Written as DNA, the CDR3 is TGTGCCACCAGCAGACCTCTGCGAGACAGGGGGCTTGGAACTGAAGCTTTCTTT. This codes for CATSRPLRDRGLGTEAFF.

In this sample, this clone turned up many times. The rearrangement uses TRBV2 and TRBJ2-5; TRBD1 aligns across 8 bases. V lost 1 base, J lost 5 bases, and 9 bases stayed unmatched. CDR3 length: 16 residues. Germline lookup yields CDR1 SNHLY and CDR2 FYNNEI. The CDR3 region is CASSEESGGWGETQYF. DNA of the CDR3: TGTGCCAGCAGTGAAGAATCAGGGGGCTGGGGTGAGACCCAGTACTTC.